Given below is one T cell receptor (beta chain) in context. The data originate from a study of blood T cell repertoires in COVID-19. The wider study: Samples taken during acute and convalescent COVID-19 were collected in the United States, Italy and Spain. T cells, B-cell-depleted T cells, or PBMCs supplied cDNA or gDNA.

The CDR3 contains 13 residues. Germline V gives CDR1 KGHDR, CDR2 SFDVKD. The ends were cut back, 7 bases at V and 3 bases at J, with 10 bases in the middle. In the original analysis: Counts of nucleated cells, estimated from reference gene primer amplification, were obtained. Assay used: immunoSEQ multiplex PCR; TCRdb lists only in-frame clones, some missing. That table supplies the V and J calls and clone size; D and trimming were determined from the DNA. The sample carries about 170,000 clones, around nine tenths recorded once. The sample taken for sequencing was peripheral blood. The clonotype originates from a man in his late teens or twenties with active or convalescent COVID-19. This rearrangement joins TRBV24-1 to TRBJ2-3, with a weak D call TRBD2 (6 bases). CDR3 in amino acids: CATSGSLTDTQYF. The DNA for the CDR3 is TGTGCCACCAGCGGGAGTTTAACAGATACGCAGTATTTT.